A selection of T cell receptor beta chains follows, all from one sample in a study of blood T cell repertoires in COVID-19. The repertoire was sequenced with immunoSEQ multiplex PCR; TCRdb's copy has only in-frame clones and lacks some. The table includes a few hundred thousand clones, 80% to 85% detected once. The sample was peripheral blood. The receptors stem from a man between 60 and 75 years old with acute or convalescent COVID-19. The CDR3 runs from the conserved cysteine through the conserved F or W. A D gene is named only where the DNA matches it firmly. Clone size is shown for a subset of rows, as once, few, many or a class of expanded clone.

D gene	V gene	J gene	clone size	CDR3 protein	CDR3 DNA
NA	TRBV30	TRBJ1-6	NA	CAWSTEQVAGPLHF	TGTGCCTGGAGTACCGAGCAGGTTGCTGGACCCCTCCACTTT
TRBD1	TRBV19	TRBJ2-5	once	CASRGQGIAQETQYF	TGTGCCAGTAGGGGACAGGGTATAGCACAAGAGACCCAGTACTTC
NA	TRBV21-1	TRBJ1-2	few	CASSTHSRTGVNYGYTF	TGTGCCAGCAGTACCCACAGTAGGACAGGGGTTAACTATGGCTACACCTTC
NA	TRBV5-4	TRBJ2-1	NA	CASSLNREQFF	TGTGCCAGCAGCTTAAACAGGGAGCAGTTCTTC
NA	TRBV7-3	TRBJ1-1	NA	CASSSGSTEAFF	TGTGCCAGCAGCTCGGGAAGCACTGAAGCTTTCTTT
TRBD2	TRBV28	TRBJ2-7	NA	CASSSGGRDEQYF	TGTGCCAGCAGTTCGGGGGGGCGCGACGAGCAGTACTTC
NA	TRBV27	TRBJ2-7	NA	CASSPQGYEQYF	TGTGCCAGCAGTCCGCAGGGTTACGAGCAGTACTTC
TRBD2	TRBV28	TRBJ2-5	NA	CASSLRGRLAAQETQYF	TGTGCCAGCAGCCTTAGAGGGAGACTAGCAGCTCAAGAGACCCAGTACTTC
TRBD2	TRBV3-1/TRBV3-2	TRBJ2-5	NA	CASSQGFSSGAQETQYF	TGTGCCAGCAGCCAAGGTTTTTCTAGCGGGGCACAAGAGACCCAGTACTTC
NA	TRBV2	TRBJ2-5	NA	CASSEARTAQETQYF	TGTGCCAGCAGTGAAGCGCGGACAGCACAAGAGACCCAGTACTTC
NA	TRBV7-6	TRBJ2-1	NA	CASSSWRSSYNEQFF	TGTGCCAGCAGCTCTTGGAGGAGCTCCTACAATGAGCAGTTCTTC